This paragraph reports one T cell receptor (beta chain). These data originate in a study of cytomegalovirus exposure and HLA in healthy donors. Turning to the study itself: One earlier analysis, a look at around 170 million T cells, found roughly 110 million unique TCR beta sequences.

With 60 Vbeta and 13 Jbeta primers, the PCR was carried out. Assay used: immunoSEQ multiplex PCR; TCRdb lists only in-frame clones, some missing. The data show 190,000 or so clones, more than 65% seen once. The CDR3 totals 16 residues. Germline lookup yields CDR1 LGHNT and CDR2 FRNRAP. V lost 1 base and J 2 bases, leaving 14 bases between the germline ends. The receptor comes from a girl aged 5-17 years in good health and CMV-seropositive. Sequencing was carried out using PBMCs. The J gene is TRBJ1-1, the V gene TRBV12-5; D is unclear. The DNA for the CDR3 is TGTGCTAGTGGTTTGGGGGCGGGGAGCTCAAACACTGAAGCTTTCTTT. Translated: CASGLGAGSSNTEAFF.